This TCR beta chain was observed in a study of regulatory T cells in long-lasting Graves disease. Findings of the study overall: The study found TRBV28, TRBJ1-2 and TRBJ2-5 favored in persistent disease. Lower TCR diversity was seen in persistent Graves' patients than in newly diagnosed ones.

Assembly of TCR beta libraries relied on iRepertoire HTBI primers together with Arm-PCR of CDR3 regions. One entry per CDR3 protein results from TCRdb running MiXCR on the multiplex PCR reads. The table lists about 310,000 distinct CDR3 sequences, 18% of them singletons. This sample's time point: newly diagnosed GD, antithyroid drugs for less than 3 months. Isolated PBMC RNA provided the starting material for the TCR library. Patient provenance is recorded as an endocrinology department in Xi'an, China. The peripheral blood volume drawn was 7.5 to 10 milliliters, and it was collected into EDTA tubes. The CDR3 length is 14 residues. CDR1 and CDR2 (germline): SGHRS, YFSETQ. Turning to this clonotype: The antigen remains unidentified. At one end the junction does not follow the germline gene, possibly because of a read error.

The V and J genes are TRBV5-1 and TRBJ2-2, with a weak D call TRBD2 (5 bases). This receptor was identified in a female donor with Graves disease. This material consisted of peripheral blood mononuclear cells (PBMCs), taken at new diagnosis, from a patient treated with antithyroid drugs. In nucleotides, the CDR3 is TGCGCCAGCAGCTTGTACTCGGCGGCCGGGGAGCTGCCTTTT. This gives the protein CASSLYSAAGELPF.